This T cell receptor (beta chain) comes out of a study of identical twins. A universal primer site was added by template switching, and unique molecular identifiers were carried by the cDNA. TCRdb re-analysed the 5' RACE reads in MiXCR, keeping a single row per CDR3 protein. Of 450,000 or so distinct CDR3 sequences in the sample, over 11% were seen once. The CDR3 consists of 14 residues. V lost 6 bases and J 2 bases, leaving 14 bases between the germline ends. The germline V gene has CDR1 SEHNR and CDR2 FQNEAQ (reference sequence). Details on this clonotype: The antigen remains undetermined.

Findings and caveats of the study: Carriage of fewer insertions was seen in abundant cord blood beta clonotypes, whereas memory repertoires showed none. Twins showed weaker excess sharing in their beta out-of-frame sequences. For monozygotic twins, models underestimated out-of-frame TCR alpha sharing.

This sample was also put to use in a study of yellow fever vaccine responses in identical twins.

Material for sequencing was CD4+ T cells sorted from blood. The sequence derives from a woman aged 18-29 years in good health. This rearrangement joins TRBV7-9 to TRBJ2-7, with D perhaps TRBD2 (7 bases). CDR3 region: CASSQQGGTYEQYF. CDR3 sequence (DNA): TGTGCCAGCAGTCAACAGGGAGGGACCTACGAGCAGTACTTC. Variable domain in full (rest from reference TRBV7-9 and TRBJ2-7): DTGVSQNPRHKITKRGQNVTFRCDPISEHNRLYWYRQTLGQGPEFLTYFQNEAQLEKSRLLSDRFSAERPKGSFSTLEIQRTEQGDSAMYLCASSQQGGTYEQYFGPGTRLTVT.